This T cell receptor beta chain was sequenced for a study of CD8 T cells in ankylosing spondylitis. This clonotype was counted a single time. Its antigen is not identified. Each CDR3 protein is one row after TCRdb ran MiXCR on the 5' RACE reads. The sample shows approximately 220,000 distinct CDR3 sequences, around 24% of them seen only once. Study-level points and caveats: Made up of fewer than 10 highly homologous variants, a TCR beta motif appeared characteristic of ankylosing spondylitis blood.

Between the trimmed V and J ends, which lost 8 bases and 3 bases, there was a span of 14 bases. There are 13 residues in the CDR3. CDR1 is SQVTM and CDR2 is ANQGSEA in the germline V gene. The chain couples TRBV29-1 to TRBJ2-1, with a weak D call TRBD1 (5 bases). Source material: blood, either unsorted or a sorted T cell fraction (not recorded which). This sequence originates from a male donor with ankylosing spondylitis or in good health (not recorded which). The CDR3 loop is CSPPVQGYNEQFF. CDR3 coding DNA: TGCAGCCCCCCTGTCCAGGGCTACAATGAGCAGTTCTTC.